These 12 T cell receptor beta chains were all obtained from the same sample, sequenced in a study of technical replicates of blood from a few donors. TCRdb's copy holds only in-frame clones and misses some; the assay was immunoSEQ multiplex PCR. The top ten hold under 0.4% of the sample, which has nearly 90,000 clones, 85% to 95% seen once. Sequenced: T cells isolated from PBMCs. These receptors all stem from a human donor in good health.

Points on this clone: At one of its ends the junction is not consistent with the germline gene, which may arise from a read error. The V call is TRBV11-1, the J call TRBJ2-1; 10 bases align to TRBD2. Germline lookup yields CDR1 SGHAT and CDR2 FQDESV (reference sequence). The CDR3 consists of 13 residues. For the CDR3, the DNA is TGTGCCAGCAGCCTAGCGGGAGTAAACGAGCAGTTCTTC. Translating it yields CASSLAGVNEQFF.

This chain links TRBV5-1 with TRBJ2-1; 9 positions agree with TRBD2. The germline gives CDR1 SGHRS, CDR2 YFSETQ. V was pared by 7 bases and J by 2 bases, with 19 bases of the junction left unmatched. The CDR3 totals 19 residues. The CDR3 loop reads CASGKIGTSQQLTYNEQFF. Here the CDR3 DNA reads TGCGCCAGCGGCAAAATAGGGACTAGCCAACAACTTACCTACAATGAGCAGTTCTTC.

The chain couples TRBV28 to TRBJ2-1; D may be TRBD2 (5 bases). Per germline, CDR1 MDHEN and CDR2 SYDVKM. Trimming took 2 bases from V and 2 from J, leaving 10 bases between them. CDR3 length: 15 residues. This CDR3 is CASSLGSVAYNEQFF. The CDR3 bases are TGTGCCAGCAGTTTAGGTAGCGTTGCCTACAATGAGCAGTTCTTC.

The chain links TRBV4-3 to TRBJ2-7, with 9 bases lining up with TRBD2. J gave up 0 bases and V 4 bases, and 4 bases lay outside the gene matches. Germline V lookup: CDR1 LGHNA, CDR2 YSLEER. The CDR3 is 15 amino acids. CDR3 DNA sequence: TGCGCCAGCAGCCGACAGCGGGAGGTCTCCTACGAGCAGTACTTC. It encodes CASSRQREVSYEQYF.

The chain employs TRBV27 and TRBJ2-7; possibly TRBD1 for D (5 bases). The CDR3 runs 12 residues. V lost 5 bases and J 0 bases, leaving 5 bases between the germline ends. The germline V gene has CDR1 MNHEY and CDR2 SMNVEV (reference sequence). CDR3 in DNA: TGTGCCAGCAGTGACAGCTCCTACGAGCAGTACTTC. This codes for CASSDSSYEQYF.

CDR3 amino acids: CASRRGQFNEKLFF. The CDR3 bases are TGTGCCAGCAGGAGGGGACAGTTTAATGAAAAACTGTTTTTT. This sequence joins TRBV5-6 and TRBJ1-4; 7 nucleotides match TRBD1. CDR3 length: 14 residues. Trimming removed 5 bases from V and 4 bases from J; junction bases left unmatched: 5. Germline CDR1 SGHDT, CDR2 YYEEEE.

The gene calls are TRBV7-9 and TRBJ2-7, with TRBD2 identical over 12 bases. Trimming cost V 5 bases and J 4 bases; bases outside gene matches: 9. Germline CDR1 reads SEHNR; CDR2 reads FQNEAQ (reference sequence). The CDR3 totals 16 residues. The CDR3 reads CASSPFKTSGRYEQYF. In DNA, the CDR3 is TGTGCCAGCAGCCCTTTCAAGACTAGCGGGAGATACGAGCAGTACTTC.

The chain uses TRBV4-1 and TRBJ2-7; 7 bases fit TRBD1. The CDR3 runs 16 residues. V trimming: 3 bases; J trimming: 0 bases; junction bases outside the gene matches: 8. Germline CDR1 reads MGHRA; CDR2 reads YSYEKL. This CDR3 is CASSHDGQADSYEQYF. The CDR3 DNA follows: TGCGCCAGCAGCCATGACGGACAGGCCGACTCCTACGAGCAGTACTTC.

The rearrangement uses TRBV15 and TRBJ1-2; D remains unclear. CDR1 is LNHNV, CDR2 YYDKDF, per germline (reference sequence). The CDR3 consists of 14 residues. Trimming took 2 bases from V and 8 from J, leaving 15 bases between them. CDR3 nucleotide sequence: TGTGCCACCAGCAGACATTTGGGAGTCGAGGGCTACACCTTC. The encoded protein is CATSRHLGVEGYTF.

The chain has TRBV27 and TRBJ2-7; D call uncertain. Per the germline V gene, CDR1 is MNHEY and CDR2 is SMNVEV (reference sequence). The CDR3 length is 14 residues. The V and J ends lost 4 bases and 1 base respectively, with 11 bases between them. CDR3 loop: CASSSLGVSYEQYF. The DNA of the CDR3 is TGTGCCAGCAGTTCGCTTGGAGTTTCCTACGAGCAGTACTTC.

The chain employs TRBV7-9 and TRBJ2-7; TRBD1 agrees at 8 bases. Trimming at V came to 5 bases and at J to 4 bases, leaving 10 bases not matched to a gene. Germline loops: CDR1 SEHNR, CDR2 FQNEAQ (reference sequence). This CDR3 region has 15 residues. DNA for the CDR3: TGTGCCAGCAGCCTTGGGACAGGTCACGCATACGAGCAGTACTTC. It specifies CASSLGTGHAYEQYF.

V usage is TRBV7-2 and J usage is TRBJ1-1; possibly TRBD1 for D (5 bases). The CDR3 totals 13 residues. Trimming took 1 base from V and 4 from J, leaving 7 bases between them. Germline CDR1 is SGHTA and CDR2 is FQGNSA. CDR3 nucleotides: TGTGCCAGCAGCTTAGAAAGGGGCACTGAAGCTTTCTTT. Protein sequence: CASSLERGTEAFF.